This T cell receptor (beta chain) is from a study of blood T cell repertoires in COVID-19 (dated by TCRdb to 2018 to 2020). About the investigation overall: Collaborator samples came from the United States, Italy and Spain and covered acute and convalescent phases of COVID-19. The material from the prospective study consisted of cDNA or gDNA derived from T cells, B-cell-depleted T cells, or PBMCs. The repertoires were released in a freely available public database meant as a resource for research on the immune response to SARS-CoV-2. Samples were obtained from the ongoing ImmuneRACE study (first 160 participants) and from over 1,000 subjects provided by 6 global collaborators. The sample metadata nearly always contained a de-identified subject ID, COVID-19 status, age in years and sex. The dataset comprised deeply sampled blood TCRbeta repertoires from subjects exposed to, actively infected with, or recovered from COVID-19. HLA class I and class II types, where available, came from metadata supplied by the sample provider rather than from assay-based typing. Overall study outcomes, separate from this receptor: The amount of clinical and demographic metadata varied by source and participant and was provided uncurated.

Whole blood was collected in K2EDTA tubes by collaborating institutions according to the institutions' own protocols. For TCRbeta analysis, collaborator samples were shipped as frozen whole blood, as isolated PBMCs, or as DNA extracted from either sample type. Concerning this clone itself: No antigen is known for it. No base-level quality is on record; no much larger clone is a single base apart.

The immunoSEQ Assay, a bias-controlled multiplex PCR, was used to amplify TCRbeta CDR3 regions from genomic DNA. The study's processing was this. Nucleated cell counts per sample were estimated from amplification of reference gene primers within the assay. To quantify the absolute abundance of each unique TCRbeta CDR3 rearrangement, sequence reads were collapsed and filtered. For each sample, productive Simpson clonality was calculated as the square root of Simpson's diversity index over productive rearrangements. Here the immuneACCESS table is served through TCRdb, limited to in-frame sequences with V and J called. Missing clones are a known gap in these copies; in checked studies unresolved V genes cover under half, and the rest lacks a known reason. That table supplies the V and J calls and clone size; D and trimming were determined from the DNA. A total of roughly 50,000 clones appear in this sample, more than 75% of them only once. Over 25% of the sample rests with the top ten.

The V end loses 0 bases and the J end loses 6 bases, and a stretch of 22 bases separates them. CDR1 and CDR2 are read off the germline V gene as SGHRS and YFSETQ. From cysteine to phenylalanine, the CDR3 is 18 amino acids long. The CDR3 DNA has 54 bases and is translated from base 1. This TCR was recovered from a human donor in a cohort sampled during active COVID-19. The V and J segments used are TRBV5-1 and TRBJ1-5; the D region possibly corresponds to TRBD1 (6 bases align). Sequencing was carried out using peripheral blood. DNA sequence: TGCGCCAGCAGCTTGGACCCTTCAGGGGCAGGAAATTTTCAGCCCCAGCATTTT. It codes for CASSLDPSGAGNFQPQHF.